This passage covers 10 T cell receptor beta chains from one sample sequenced in a study of CD8+ T cells in alopecia areata (dated by TCRdb to 2017 to 2018). The protocol used for the library was the immunoSEQ multiplex PCR assay. RNA was extracted from all samples and reverse transcribed into cDNA, which served as template for TCR sequencing. The table was pulled from immuneACCESS by TCRdb, which kept in-frame rearrangements only. Such tables lose some clones; where checked, under half of the loss comes from unresolved V genes, and the rest has no known cause. The sample records about 140,000 clones, about three fifths of which are singletons. The top ten hold about 4.9% of the sample. Sequencing input: CD4+ T cells sorted from blood. The receptors derive from a human donor in good health.

CDR3 in amino acids: CASSGGTSGSLREQYF. CDR3 bases: TGCGCCAGCAGCGGAGGGACTAGCGGAAGCTTACGAGAGCAGTACTTC. The chain recombines TRBV5-1 with TRBJ2-7, with 11 nucleotides matching TRBD2. Germline CDR1 reads SGHRS; CDR2 reads YFSETQ. Unmatched junction bases numbered 13, after V lost 4 bases and J lost 7 bases. CDR3 size: 16 residues.

This chain connects TRBV29-1 to TRBJ2-5; tentative D call: TRBD1 (5 bases). CDR3 length: 12 residues. With 6 bases removed from V and 2 bases from J, the gap between germline ends came to 10 bases. CDR1 SQVTM and CDR2 ANQGSEA come from the germline V gene. The CDR3 reads CSVVTDQETQYF. CDR3 DNA: TGCAGCGTCGTGACAGATCAAGAGACCCAGTACTTC.

This clone was seen more than once but under ten times. J is TRBJ2-5 and V is TRBV15; D is unresolved. V lost 5 bases to trimming and J lost 1 base, with 11 bases between them. CDR1 LNHNV and CDR2 YYDKDF come from the germline V gene (reference sequence). This CDR3 has 14 amino acids. The CDR3 sequence: CATSGGWSQETQYF. The CDR3 coding sequence is TGTGCCACCAGCGGCGGCTGGAGCCAAGAGACCCAGTACTTC.

The V and J genes are TRBV29-1 and TRBJ1-2; the match to TRBD1 covers 7 bases. Losses at the gene ends were 4 bases for V and 8 bases for J; bases not matched to a gene: 16. The CDR3 covers 15 residues. In germline, CDR1 is SQVTM, CDR2 ANQGSEA. CDR3 DNA sequence: TGCAGCGTTGGGAATCTACAGGGGTCCTTCGGGGGCTACACCTTC. Translation: CSVGNLQGSFGGYTF.

V usage is TRBV29-1 and J usage is TRBJ2-7; TRBD2 agrees at 11 bases. V was clipped by 5 bases and J by 9 bases; unmatched bases: 9. This CDR3 is 13 amino acids long. Germline V gives CDR1 SQVTM, CDR2 ANQGSEA. CDR3 region: CSVRLRLAGRQYF. The CDR3 nucleotides read TGCAGCGTTCGTTTAAGACTAGCGGGAAGGCAGTACTTC.

The J gene is TRBJ2-3, the V gene TRBV25-1, with TRBD2 matching over 9 bases. This CDR3 has 15 residues. Germline CDR1 and CDR2: MGHDK and SYGVNS. V gave up 6 bases and J gave up 3 bases; unmatched junction bases: 7. The CDR3 region has the DNA TGTGCCAGCAGCGGGACTAGCATAGGGACAGATACGCAGTATTTT. It encodes CASSGTSIGTDTQYF.

The rearrangement links TRBV2 to TRBJ2-1; a weak D match, TRBD2 (5 bases). The length of the CDR3 is 14 residues. Germline values: CDR1 SNHLY, CDR2 FYNNEI. V dropped 0 bases and J dropped 6 bases, with 9 bases sitting between them. Written as DNA, the CDR3 is TGTGCCAGCAGTGAAGCGGCTAGCATCAATGAGCAGTTCTTC. Translating it yields CASSEAASINEQFF.

The rearrangement uses TRBV2 and TRBJ2-1; D gene unclear. V shed 6 bases and J shed 6 bases, with 12 bases lying between them. Germline V gene lookup returns CDR1 SNHLY and CDR2 FYNNEI. The CDR3 has 13 amino acids. This CDR3 is CASRLGIGNEQFF. In DNA form, the CDR3 reads TGTGCCAGCAGGCTGGGTATCGGCAATGAGCAGTTCTTC.

The table lists this clone with many counts. The gene calls are TRBV19 and TRBJ2-7; 8 bases fit TRBD1. Looked up from germline, CDR1 is LNHDA and CDR2 is SQIVND (reference sequence). Unmatched junction bases numbered 6, after V lost 3 bases and J lost 5 bases. This CDR3 is built from 14 residues. The CDR3, as DNA: TGTGCCAGTAGTATCAGGACAGGGAATCACGAGCAGTACTTC. Residues: CASSIRTGNHEQYF.

CDR3 residues: CASSYDGSYEQYF. CDR3 bases: TGTGCCAGCAGTTACGACGGTTCCTACGAGCAGTACTTC. The rearrangement uses TRBV6-6 and TRBJ2-7; D not certain. Germline V lookup: CDR1 MNHNY, CDR2 SVGAGI (reference sequence). V lost 2 bases, J lost 1 base, and 6 bases lay in between. The CDR3 has 13 amino acids.